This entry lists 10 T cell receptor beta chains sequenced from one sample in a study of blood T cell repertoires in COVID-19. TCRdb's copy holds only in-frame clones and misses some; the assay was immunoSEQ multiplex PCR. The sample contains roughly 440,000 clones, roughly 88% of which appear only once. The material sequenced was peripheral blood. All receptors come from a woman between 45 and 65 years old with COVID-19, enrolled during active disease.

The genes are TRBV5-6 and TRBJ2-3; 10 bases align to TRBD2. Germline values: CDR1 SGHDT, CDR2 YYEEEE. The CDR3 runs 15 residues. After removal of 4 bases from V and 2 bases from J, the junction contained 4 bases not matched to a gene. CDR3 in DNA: TGTGCCAGCAGCCCTAGCGGGAGCTACACAGATACGCAGTATTTT. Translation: CASSPSGSYTDTQYF.

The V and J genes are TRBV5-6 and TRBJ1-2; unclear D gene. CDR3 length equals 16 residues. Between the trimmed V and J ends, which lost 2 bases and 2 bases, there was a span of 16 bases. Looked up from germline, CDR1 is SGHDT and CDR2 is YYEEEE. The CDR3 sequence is CASSLYLQSPNYGYTF. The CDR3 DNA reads TGTGCCAGCAGCTTATATCTGCAGTCACCAAACTATGGCTACACCTTC. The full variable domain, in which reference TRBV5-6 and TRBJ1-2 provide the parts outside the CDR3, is DAGVTQSPTHLIKTRGQQVTLRCSPKSGHDTVSWYQQALGQGPQFIFQYYEEEERQRGNFPDRFSGHQFPNYSSELNVNALLLGDSALYLCASSLYLQSPNYGYTFGSGTRLTVV.

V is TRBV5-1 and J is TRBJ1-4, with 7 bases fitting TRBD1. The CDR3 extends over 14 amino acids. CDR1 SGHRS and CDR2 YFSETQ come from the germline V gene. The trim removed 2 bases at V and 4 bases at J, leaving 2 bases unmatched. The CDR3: CASSFQGDNEKLFF. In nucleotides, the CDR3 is TGCGCCAGCAGCTTTCAGGGGGATAATGAAAAACTGTTTTTT.

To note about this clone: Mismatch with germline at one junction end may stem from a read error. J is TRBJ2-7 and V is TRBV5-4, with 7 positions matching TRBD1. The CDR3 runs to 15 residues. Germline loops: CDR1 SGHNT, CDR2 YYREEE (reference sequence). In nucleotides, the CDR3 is TGTGCCAGCAGATTGGATCCAGGGGGCTCCTACGAGCAGTACTTC. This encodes CASRLDPGGSYEQYF.

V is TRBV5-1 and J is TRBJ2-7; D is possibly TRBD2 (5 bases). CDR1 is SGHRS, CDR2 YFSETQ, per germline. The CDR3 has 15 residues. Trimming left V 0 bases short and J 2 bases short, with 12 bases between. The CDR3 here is CASSLGPAGTYEQYF. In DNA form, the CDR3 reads TGCGCCAGCAGCTTGGGGCCCGCGGGTACCTACGAGCAGTACTTC.

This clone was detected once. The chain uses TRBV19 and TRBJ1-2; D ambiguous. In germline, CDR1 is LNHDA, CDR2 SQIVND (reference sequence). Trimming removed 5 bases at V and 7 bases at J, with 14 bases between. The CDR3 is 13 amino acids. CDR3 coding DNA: TGTGCCAGTAGTTCCTCGGCGGAGGTTGGCTACACCTTC. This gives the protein CASSSSAEVGYTF.

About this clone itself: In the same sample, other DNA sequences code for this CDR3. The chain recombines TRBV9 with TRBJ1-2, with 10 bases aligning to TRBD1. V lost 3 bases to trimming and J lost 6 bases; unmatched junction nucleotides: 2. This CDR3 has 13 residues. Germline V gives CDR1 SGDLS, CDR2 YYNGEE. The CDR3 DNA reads TGTGCCAGCAGCGCAGGGACAGGGGATGGCTACACCTTC. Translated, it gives CASSAGTGDGYTF.

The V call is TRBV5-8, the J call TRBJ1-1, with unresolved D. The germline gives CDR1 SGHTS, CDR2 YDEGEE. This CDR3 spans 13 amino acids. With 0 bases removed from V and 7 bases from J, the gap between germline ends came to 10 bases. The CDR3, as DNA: TGTGCCAGCAGCTTGGAGCGGGTCGGTGAAGCTTTCTTT. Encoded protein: CASSLERVGEAFF. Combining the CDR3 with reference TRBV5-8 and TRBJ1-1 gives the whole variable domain EAGVTQSPTHLIKTRGQQATLRCSPISGHTSVYWYQQALGLGLQFLLWYDEGEERNRGNFPPRFSGRQFPNYSSELNVNALELEDSALYLCASSLERVGEAFFGQGTRLTVV.

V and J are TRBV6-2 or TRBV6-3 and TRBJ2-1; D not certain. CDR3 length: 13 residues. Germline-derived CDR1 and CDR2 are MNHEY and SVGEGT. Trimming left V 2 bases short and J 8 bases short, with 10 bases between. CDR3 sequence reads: CASSYGLFYEQFF. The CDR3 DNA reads TGTGCCAGCAGTTACGGGCTGTTTTATGAGCAGTTCTTC.

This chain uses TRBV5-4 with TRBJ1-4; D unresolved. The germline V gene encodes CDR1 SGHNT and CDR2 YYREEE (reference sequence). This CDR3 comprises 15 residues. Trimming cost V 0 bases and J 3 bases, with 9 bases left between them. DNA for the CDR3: TGTGCCAGCAGCTTGGATTTTGGAGCTAATGAAAAACTGTTTTTT. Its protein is CASSLDFGANEKLFF.